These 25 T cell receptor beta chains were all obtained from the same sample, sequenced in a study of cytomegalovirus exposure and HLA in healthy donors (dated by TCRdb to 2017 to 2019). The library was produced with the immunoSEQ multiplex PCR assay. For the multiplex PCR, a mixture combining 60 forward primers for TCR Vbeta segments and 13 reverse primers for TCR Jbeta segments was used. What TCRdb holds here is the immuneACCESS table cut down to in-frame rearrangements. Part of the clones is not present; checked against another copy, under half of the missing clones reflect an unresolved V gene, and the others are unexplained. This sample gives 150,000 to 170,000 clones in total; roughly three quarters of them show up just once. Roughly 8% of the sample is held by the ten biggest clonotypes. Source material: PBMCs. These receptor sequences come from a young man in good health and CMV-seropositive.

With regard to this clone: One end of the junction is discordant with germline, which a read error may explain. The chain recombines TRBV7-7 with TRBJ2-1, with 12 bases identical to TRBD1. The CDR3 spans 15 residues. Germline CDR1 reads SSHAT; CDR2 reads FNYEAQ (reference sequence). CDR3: CASSSGQGAHNEQFF. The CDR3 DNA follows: TGTGCTAGCAGCTCGGGACAGGGGGCACACAATGAGCAGTTCTTC.

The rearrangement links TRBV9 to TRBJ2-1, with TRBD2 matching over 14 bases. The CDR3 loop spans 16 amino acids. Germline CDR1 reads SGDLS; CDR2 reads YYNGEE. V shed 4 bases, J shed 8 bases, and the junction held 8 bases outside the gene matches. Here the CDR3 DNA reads TGTGCCAGCAGCCCGGGACTAGCGGGGGCAGGGCATGAGCAGTTCTTC. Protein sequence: CASSPGLAGAGHEQFF.

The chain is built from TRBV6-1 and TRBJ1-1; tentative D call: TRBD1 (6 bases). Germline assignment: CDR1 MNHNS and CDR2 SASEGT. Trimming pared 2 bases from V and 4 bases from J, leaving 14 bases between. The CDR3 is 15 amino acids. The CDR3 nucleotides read TGTGCCAGCAGTGAACGGGGCGTGGGGGCCACTGAAGCTTTCTTT. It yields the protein CASSERGVGATEAFF.

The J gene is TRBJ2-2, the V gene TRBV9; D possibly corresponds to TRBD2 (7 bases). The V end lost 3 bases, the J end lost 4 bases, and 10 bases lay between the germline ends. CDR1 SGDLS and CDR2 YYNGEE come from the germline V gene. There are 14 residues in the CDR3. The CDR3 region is CASSEGGFTGELFF. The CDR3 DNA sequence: TGTGCCAGCAGCGAGGGGGGGTTCACCGGGGAGCTGTTTTTT. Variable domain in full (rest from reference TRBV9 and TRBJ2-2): DSGVTQTPKHLITATGQRVTLRCSPRSGDLSVYWYQQSLDQGLQFLIQYYNGEERAKGNILERFSAQQFPDLHSELNLSSLELGDSALYFCASSEGGFTGELFFGEGSRLTVL.

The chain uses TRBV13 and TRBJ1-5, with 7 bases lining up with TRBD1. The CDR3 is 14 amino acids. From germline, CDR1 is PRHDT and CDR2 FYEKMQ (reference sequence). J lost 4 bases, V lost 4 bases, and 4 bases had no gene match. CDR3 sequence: CASSSGGTNQPQHF. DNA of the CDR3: TGTGCCAGCAGCTCAGGGGGGACTAATCAGCCCCAGCATTTT.

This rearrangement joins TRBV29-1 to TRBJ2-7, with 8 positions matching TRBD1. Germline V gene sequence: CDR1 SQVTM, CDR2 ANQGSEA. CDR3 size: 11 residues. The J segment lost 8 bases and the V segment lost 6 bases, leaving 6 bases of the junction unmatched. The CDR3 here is CSVRDRQKQYF. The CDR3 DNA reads TGCAGCGTCAGGGACAGGCAAAAGCAGTACTTC.

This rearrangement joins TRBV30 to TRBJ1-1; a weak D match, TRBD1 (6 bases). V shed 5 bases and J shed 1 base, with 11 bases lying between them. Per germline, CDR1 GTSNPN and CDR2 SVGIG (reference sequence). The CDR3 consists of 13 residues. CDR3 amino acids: CAWVLGANTEAFF. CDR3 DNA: TGTGCCTGGGTATTGGGGGCGAACACTGAAGCTTTCTTT.

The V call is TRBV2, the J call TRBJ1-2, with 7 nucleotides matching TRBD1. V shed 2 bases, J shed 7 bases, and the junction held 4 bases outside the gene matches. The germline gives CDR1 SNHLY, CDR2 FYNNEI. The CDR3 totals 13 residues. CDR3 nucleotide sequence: TGTGCCAGCAGTGAATTGGCAGGGGGTGGCTACACCTTC. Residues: CASSELAGGGYTF.

CDR3 nucleotides: TGTGCCACCAGCAGATCCGGCCAGTTGCGGGAATACACAGATACGCAGTATTTT. This translates into CATSRSGQLREYTDTQYF. The chain is built from TRBV15 and TRBJ2-3, with a tentative D call TRBD2 (6 bases). With 2 bases removed from V and 2 bases from J, the gap between germline ends came to 20 bases. Germline CDR1 is LNHNV and CDR2 is YYDKDF (reference sequence). The CDR3 loop spans 18 amino acids.

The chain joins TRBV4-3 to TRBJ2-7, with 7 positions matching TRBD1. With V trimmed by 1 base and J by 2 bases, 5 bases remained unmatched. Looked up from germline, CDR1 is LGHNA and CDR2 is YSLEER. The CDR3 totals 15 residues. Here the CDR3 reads CASSQGRQGAYEQYF. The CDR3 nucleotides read TGCGCCAGCAGCCAAGGGCGACAGGGTGCCTACGAGCAGTACTTC.

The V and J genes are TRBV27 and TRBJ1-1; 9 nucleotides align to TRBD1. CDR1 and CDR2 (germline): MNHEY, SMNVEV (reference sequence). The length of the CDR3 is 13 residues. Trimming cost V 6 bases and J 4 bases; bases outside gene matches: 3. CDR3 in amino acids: CASRGQGATEAFF. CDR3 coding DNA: TGTGCCAGCAGGGGACAGGGAGCCACTGAAGCTTTCTTT.

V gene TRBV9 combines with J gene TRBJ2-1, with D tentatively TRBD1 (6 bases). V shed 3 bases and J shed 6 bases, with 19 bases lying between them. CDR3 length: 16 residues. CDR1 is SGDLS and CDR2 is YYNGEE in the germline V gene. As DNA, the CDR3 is TGTGCCAGCAGCGCAAACAGGGTGTATGGCTCCAATGAGCAGTTCTTC. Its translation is CASSANRVYGSNEQFF. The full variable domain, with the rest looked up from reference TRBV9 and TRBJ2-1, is DSGVTQTPKHLITATGQRVTLRCSPRSGDLSVYWYQQSLDQGLQFLIQYYNGEERAKGNILERFSAQQFPDLHSELNLSSLELGDSALYFCASSANRVYGSNEQFFGPGTRLTVL.

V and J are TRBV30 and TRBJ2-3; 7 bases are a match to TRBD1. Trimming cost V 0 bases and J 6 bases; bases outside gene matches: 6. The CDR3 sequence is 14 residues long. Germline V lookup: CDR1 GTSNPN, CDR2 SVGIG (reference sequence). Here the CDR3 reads CAWSVKGGRDTQYF. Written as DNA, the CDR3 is TGTGCCTGGAGTGTAAAAGGGGGCCGGGATACGCAGTATTTT.

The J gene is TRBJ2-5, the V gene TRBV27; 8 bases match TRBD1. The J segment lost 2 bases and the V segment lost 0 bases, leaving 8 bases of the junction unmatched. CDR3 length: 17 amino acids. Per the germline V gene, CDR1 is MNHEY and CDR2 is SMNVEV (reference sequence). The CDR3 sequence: CASSLSGRGPPQETQYF. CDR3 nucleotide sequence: TGTGCCAGCAGTTTATCTGGCAGGGGGCCTCCTCAAGAGACCCAGTACTTC.

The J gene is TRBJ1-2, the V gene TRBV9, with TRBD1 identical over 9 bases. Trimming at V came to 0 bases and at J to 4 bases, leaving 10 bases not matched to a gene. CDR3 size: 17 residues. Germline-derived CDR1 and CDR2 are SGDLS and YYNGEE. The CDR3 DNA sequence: TGTGCCAGCAGCGTAGATGGCACAGGGGGCGGGAGCTATGGCTACACCTTC. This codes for CASSVDGTGGGSYGYTF. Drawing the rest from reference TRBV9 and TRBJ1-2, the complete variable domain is DSGVTQTPKHLITATGQRVTLRCSPRSGDLSVYWYQQSLDQGLQFLIQYYNGEERAKGNILERFSAQQFPDLHSELNLSSLELGDSALYFCASSVDGTGGGSYGYTFGSGTRLTVV.

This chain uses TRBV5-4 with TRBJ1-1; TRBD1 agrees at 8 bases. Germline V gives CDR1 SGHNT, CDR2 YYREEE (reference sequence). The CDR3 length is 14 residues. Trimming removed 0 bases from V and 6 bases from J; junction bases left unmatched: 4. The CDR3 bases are TGTGCCAGCAGCTTGGAACAGGGGGAAGCTGAAGCTTTCTTT. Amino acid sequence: CASSLEQGEAEAFF.

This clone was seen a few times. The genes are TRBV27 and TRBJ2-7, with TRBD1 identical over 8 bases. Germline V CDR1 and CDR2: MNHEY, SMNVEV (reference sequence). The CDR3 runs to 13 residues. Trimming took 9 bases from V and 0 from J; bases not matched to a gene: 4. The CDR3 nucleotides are TGTGCCAGTTCGACAGGGGCCTCCTACGAGCAGTACTTC. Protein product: CASSTGASYEQYF.

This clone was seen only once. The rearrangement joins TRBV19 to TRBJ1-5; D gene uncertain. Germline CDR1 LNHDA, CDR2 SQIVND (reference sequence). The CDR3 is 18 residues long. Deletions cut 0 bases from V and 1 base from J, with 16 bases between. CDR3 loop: CASSIDSPTLMSNQPQHF. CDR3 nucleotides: TGTGCCAGTAGTATAGATAGCCCTACCCTGATGAGCAATCAGCCCCAGCATTTT. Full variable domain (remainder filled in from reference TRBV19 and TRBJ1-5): DGGITQSPKYLFRKEGQNVTLSCEQNLNHDAMYWYRQDPGQGLRLIYYSQIVNDFQKGDIAEGYSVSREKKESFPLTVTSAQKNPTAFYLCASSIDSPTLMSNQPQHFGDGTRLSIL.

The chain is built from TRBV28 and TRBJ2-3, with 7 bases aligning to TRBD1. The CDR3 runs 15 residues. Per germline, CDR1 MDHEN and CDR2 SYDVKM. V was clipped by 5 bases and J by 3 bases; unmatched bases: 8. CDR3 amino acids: CASSVRQGGTDTQYF. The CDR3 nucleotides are TGTGCCAGCAGTGTTCGACAGGGCGGGACAGATACGCAGTATTTT.

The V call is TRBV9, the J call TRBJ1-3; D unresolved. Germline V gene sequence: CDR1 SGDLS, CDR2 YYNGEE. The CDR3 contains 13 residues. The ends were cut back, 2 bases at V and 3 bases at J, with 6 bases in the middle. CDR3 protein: CASSVEGGNTIYF. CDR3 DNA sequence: TGTGCCAGCAGCGTTGAGGGTGGAAACACCATATATTTT.

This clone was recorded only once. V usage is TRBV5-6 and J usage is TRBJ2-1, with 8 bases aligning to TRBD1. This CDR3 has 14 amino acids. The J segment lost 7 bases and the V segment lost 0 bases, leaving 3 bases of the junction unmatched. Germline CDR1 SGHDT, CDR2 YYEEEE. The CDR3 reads CASSLGTGRNEQFF. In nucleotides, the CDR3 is TGTGCCAGCAGCTTGGGGACAGGGAGGAATGAGCAGTTCTTC.

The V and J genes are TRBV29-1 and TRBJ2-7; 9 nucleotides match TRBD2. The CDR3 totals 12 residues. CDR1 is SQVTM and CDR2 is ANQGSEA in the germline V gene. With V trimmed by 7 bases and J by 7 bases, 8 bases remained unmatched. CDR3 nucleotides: TGCAGCGGCGGGGGGGCGGGAGGTGAGCAGTACTTC. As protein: CSGGGAGGEQYF.

For the CDR3, the DNA is TGTGCCAGCAGTGAAATGGCAGTGGTGCCCCACGAGCAGTACTTC. The encoded protein is CASSEMAVVPHEQYF. The chain couples TRBV2 to TRBJ2-7; D remains ambiguous. V lost 2 bases and J lost 5, with 16 bases in between. The CDR3 is 15 residues long. Germline values: CDR1 SNHLY, CDR2 FYNNEI.

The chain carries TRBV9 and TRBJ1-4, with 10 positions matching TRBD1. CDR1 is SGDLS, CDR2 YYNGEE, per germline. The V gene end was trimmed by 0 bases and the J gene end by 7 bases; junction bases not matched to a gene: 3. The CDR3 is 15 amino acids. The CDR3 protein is CASSVGGQGGEKLFF. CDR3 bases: TGTGCCAGCAGCGTAGGAGGACAGGGGGGTGAAAAACTGTTTTTT.

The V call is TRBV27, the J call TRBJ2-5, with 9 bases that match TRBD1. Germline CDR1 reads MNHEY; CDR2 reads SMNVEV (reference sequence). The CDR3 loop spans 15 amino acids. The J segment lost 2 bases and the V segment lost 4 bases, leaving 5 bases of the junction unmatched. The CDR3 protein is CASSSNRGRQETQYF. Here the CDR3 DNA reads TGTGCCAGCAGTTCAAACAGGGGGCGTCAAGAGACCCAGTACTTC.